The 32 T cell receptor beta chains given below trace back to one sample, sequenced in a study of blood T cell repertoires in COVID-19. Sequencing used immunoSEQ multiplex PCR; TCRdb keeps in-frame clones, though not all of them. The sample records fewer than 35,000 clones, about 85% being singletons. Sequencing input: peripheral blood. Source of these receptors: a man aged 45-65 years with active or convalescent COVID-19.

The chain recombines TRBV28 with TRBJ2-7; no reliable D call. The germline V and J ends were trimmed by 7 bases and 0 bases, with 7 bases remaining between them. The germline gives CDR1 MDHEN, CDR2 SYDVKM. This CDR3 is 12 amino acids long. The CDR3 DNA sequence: TGTGCCAGCAACTCTCCCTCCTACGAGCAGTACTTC. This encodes CASNSPSYEQYF.

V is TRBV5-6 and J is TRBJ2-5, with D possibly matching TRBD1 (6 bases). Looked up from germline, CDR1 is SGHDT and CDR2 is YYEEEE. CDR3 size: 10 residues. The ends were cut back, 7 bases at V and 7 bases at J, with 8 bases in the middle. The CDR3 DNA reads TGTGCCAGCGGGGGCCGGACCCAGTACTTC. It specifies CASGGRTQYF. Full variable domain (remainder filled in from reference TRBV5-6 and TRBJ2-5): DAGVTQSPTHLIKTRGQQVTLRCSPKSGHDTVSWYQQALGQGPQFIFQYYEEEERQRGNFPDRFSGHQFPNYSSELNVNALLLGDSALYLCASGGRTQYFGPGTRLLVL.

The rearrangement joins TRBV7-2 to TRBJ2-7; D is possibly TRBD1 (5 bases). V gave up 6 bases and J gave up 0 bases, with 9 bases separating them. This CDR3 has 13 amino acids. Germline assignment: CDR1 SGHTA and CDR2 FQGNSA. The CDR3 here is CASSPGLSYEQYF. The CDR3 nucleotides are TGTGCCAGCAGTCCAGGGCTCTCCTACGAGCAGTACTTC. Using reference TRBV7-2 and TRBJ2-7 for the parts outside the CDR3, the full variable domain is GAGVSQSPSNKVTEKGKDVELRCDPISGHTALYWYRQSLGQGLEFLIYFQGNSAPDKSGLPSDRFSAERTGGSVSTLTIQRTQQEDSAVYLCASSPGLSYEQYFGPGTRLTVT.

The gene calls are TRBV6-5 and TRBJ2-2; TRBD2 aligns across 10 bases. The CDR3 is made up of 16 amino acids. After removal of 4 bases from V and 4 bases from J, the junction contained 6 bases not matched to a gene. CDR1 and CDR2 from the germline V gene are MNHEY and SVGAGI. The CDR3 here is CASSFRTSGTTGELFF. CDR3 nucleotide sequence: TGTGCCAGCAGTTTTCGGACTAGCGGAACCACCGGGGAGCTGTTTTTT.

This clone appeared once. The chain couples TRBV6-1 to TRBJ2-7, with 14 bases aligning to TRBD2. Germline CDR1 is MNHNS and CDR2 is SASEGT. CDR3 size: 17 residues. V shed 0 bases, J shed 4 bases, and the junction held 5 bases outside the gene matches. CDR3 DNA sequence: TGTGCCAGCAGTGAAGCGGGACTAGCGGGGGTTCCTTACGAGCAGTACTTC. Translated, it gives CASSEAGLAGVPYEQYF.

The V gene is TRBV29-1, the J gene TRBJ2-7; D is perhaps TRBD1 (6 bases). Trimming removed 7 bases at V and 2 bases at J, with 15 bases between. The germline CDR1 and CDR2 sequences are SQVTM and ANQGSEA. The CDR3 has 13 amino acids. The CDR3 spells CSAGRDKTYEQYF. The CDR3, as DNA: TGCAGCGCTGGAAGGGACAAGACCTACGAGCAGTACTTC.

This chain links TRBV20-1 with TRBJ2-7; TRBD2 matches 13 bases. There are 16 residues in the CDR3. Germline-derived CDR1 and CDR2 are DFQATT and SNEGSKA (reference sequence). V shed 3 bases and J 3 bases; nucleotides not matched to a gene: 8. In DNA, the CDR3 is TGCAGTGCTAGTGATCGGACTAGCGGGAGTCTCTACGAGCAGTACTTC. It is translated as CSASDRTSGSLYEQYF.

The CDR3 loop is CASSEAPRAYYGYTF. For the CDR3, the DNA is TGTGCCAGCAGTGAAGCGCCCAGGGCTTACTATGGCTACACCTTC. V usage is TRBV2 and J usage is TRBJ1-2, with a possible D match to TRBD1 (5 bases). Between the trimmed V and J ends, which lost 0 bases and 3 bases, there was a span of 11 bases. The CDR3 has 15 residues. Germline assignment: CDR1 SNHLY and CDR2 FYNNEI.

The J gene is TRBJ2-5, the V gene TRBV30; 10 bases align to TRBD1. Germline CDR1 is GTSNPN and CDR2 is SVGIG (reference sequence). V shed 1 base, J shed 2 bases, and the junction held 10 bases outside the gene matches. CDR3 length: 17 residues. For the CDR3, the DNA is TGTGCCTGGAGTGCCCACTTCGGGACAGGGGATCAAGAGACCCAGTACTTC. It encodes CAWSAHFGTGDQETQYF. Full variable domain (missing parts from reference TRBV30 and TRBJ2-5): SQTIHQWPATLVQPVGSPLSLECTVEGTSNPNLYWYRQAAGRGLQLLFYSVGIGQISSEVPQNLSASRPQDRQFILSSKKLLLSDSGFYLCAWSAHFGTGDQETQYFGPGTRLLVL.

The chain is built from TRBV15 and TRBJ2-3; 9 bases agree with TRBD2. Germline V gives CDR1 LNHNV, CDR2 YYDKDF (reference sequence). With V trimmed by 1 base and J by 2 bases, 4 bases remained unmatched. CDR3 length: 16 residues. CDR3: CATSRALAGPTDTQYF. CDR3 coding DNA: TGTGCCACCAGCAGAGCCCTAGCGGGACCCACAGATACGCAGTATTTT.

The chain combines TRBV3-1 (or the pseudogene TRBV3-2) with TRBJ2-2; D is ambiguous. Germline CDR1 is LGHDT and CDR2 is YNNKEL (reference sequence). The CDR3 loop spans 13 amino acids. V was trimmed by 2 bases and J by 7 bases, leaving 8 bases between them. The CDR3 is CASSQFGDGELFF. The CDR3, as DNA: TGTGCCAGCAGCCAATTCGGAGACGGGGAGCTGTTTTTT.

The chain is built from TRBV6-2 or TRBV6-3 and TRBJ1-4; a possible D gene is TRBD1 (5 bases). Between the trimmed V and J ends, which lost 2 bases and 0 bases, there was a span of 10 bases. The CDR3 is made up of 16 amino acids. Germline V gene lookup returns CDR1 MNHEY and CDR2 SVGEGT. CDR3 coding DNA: TGTGCCAGCAGTTACCCGACAGTGGCAACTAATGAAAAACTGTTTTTT. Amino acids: CASSYPTVATNEKLFF.

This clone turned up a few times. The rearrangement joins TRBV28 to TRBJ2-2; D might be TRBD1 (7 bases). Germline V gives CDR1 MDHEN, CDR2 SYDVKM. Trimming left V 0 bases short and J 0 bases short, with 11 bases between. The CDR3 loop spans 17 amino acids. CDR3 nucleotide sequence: TGTGCCAGCAGTTTATGGCAGGGGGGCCCGAACACCGGGGAGCTGTTTTTT. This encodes CASSLWQGGPNTGELFF.

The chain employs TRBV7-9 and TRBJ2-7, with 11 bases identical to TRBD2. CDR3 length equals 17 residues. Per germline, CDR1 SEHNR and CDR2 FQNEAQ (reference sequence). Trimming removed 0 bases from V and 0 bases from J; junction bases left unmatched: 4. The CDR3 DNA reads TGTGCCAGCAGCTTAGCTAGCGGGAGGGGGGGCTCCTACGAGCAGTACTTC. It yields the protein CASSLASGRGGSYEQYF.

This chain's CDR3 is CASSKTGEAETQYF. CDR3 nucleotide sequence: TGTGCCAGCAGTAAAACAGGGGAGGCAGAGACCCAGTACTTC. The chain carries TRBV6-1 and TRBJ2-5; possibly TRBD1 for D (7 bases). Germline loops: CDR1 MNHNS, CDR2 SASEGT. Trimming stripped 5 bases from V and 4 bases from J, with 14 bases between. The CDR3 is 14 amino acids.

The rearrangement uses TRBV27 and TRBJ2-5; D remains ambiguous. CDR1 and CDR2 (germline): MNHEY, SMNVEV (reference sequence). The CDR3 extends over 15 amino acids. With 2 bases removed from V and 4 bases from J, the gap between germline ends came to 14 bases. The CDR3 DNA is TGTGCCAGCAGTTTACCGGTTTTGGTTGGAGAGACCCAGTACTTC. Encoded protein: CASSLPVLVGETQYF.

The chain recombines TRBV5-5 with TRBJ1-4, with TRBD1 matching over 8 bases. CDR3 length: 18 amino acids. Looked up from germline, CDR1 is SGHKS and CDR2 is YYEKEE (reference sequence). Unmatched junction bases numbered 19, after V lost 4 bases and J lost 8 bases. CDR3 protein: CASSPPGGGGPNPEKLFF. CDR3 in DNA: TGTGCCAGCAGCCCACCAGGGGGCGGCGGGCCCAATCCGGAAAAACTGTTTTTT. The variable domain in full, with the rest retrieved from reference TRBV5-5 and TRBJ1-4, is DAGVTQSPTHLIKTRGQQVTLRCSPISGHKSVSWYQQVLGQGPQFIFQYYEKEERGRGNFPDRFSARQFPNYSSELNVNALLLGDSALYLCASSPPGGGGPNPEKLFFGSGTQLSVL.

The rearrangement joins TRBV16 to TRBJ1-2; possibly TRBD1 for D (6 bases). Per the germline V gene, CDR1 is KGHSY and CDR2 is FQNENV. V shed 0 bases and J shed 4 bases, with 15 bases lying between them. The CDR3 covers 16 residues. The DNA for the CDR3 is TGTGCCAGCAGCCAATCGGGACACGCGAGGGTCTATGGCTACACCTTC. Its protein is CASSQSGHARVYGYTF.

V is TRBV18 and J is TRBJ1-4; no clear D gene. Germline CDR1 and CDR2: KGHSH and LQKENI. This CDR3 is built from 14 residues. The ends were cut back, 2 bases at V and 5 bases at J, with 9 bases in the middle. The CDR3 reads CASSPGSGNEKLFF. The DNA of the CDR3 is TGTGCCAGCTCACCAGGGTCGGGAAATGAAAAACTGTTTTTT.

CDR3 amino acids: CASSPSGAGETQYF. The CDR3 region has the DNA TGTGCCAGCTCACCGAGTGGGGCTGGGGAGACCCAGTACTTC. J is TRBJ2-5 and V is TRBV18; TRBD1 might be the D (5 bases). The germline V and J ends were trimmed by 3 bases and 5 bases, with 13 bases remaining between them. Germline values: CDR1 KGHSH, CDR2 LQKENI. The CDR3 loop spans 14 amino acids.

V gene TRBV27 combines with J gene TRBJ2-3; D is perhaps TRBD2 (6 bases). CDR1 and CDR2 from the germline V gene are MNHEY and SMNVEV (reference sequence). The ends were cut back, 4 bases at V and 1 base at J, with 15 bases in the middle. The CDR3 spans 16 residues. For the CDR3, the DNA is TGTGCCAGCAGTTGGGGACTCTACTATCGCACAGATACGCAGTATTTT. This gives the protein CASSWGLYYRTDTQYF.

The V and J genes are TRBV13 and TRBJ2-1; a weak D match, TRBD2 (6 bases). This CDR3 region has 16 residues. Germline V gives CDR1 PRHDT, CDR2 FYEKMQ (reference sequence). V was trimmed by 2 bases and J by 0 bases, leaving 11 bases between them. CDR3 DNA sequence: TGTGCCAGCAGCTTAATCGGGACTCCCTCCTACAATGAGCAGTTCTTC. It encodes CASSLIGTPSYNEQFF.

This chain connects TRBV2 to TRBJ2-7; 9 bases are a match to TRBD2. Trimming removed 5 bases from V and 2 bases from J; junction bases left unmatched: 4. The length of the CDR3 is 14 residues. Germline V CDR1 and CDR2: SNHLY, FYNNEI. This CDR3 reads CASSIAGETYEQYF. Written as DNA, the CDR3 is TGTGCCAGCAGTATAGCGGGAGAAACCTACGAGCAGTACTTC.

CDR3 nucleotides: TGTGCCAGCAGTCCGGGGAGGGGGTTATATGGCTACACCTTC. This translates into CASSPGRGLYGYTF. V usage is TRBV27 and J usage is TRBJ1-2; perhaps TRBD1 as D (6 bases). The germline V and J ends were trimmed by 5 bases and 5 bases, with 15 bases remaining between them. The germline gives CDR1 MNHEY, CDR2 SMNVEV (reference sequence). The CDR3 has 14 residues.

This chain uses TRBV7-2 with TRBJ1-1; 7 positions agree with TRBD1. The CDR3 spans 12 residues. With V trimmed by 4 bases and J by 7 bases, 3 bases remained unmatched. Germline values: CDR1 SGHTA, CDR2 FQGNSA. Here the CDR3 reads CASSSQGIEAFF. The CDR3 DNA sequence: TGTGCCAGCAGCTCACAGGGGATTGAAGCTTTCTTT.

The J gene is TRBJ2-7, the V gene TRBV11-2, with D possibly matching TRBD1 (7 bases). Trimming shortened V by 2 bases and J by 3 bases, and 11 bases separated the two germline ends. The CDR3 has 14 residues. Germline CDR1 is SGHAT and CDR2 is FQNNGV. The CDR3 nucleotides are TGTGCCAGCAGCTTATCCCAGGGGGGCTACGAGCAGTACTTC. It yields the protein CASSLSQGGYEQYF.

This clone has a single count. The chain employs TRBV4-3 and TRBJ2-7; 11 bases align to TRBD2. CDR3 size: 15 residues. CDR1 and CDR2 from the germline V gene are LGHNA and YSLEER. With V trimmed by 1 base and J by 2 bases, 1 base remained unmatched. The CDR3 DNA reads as TGCGCCAGCAGCCAAGTAGCGGGAGGGCCCTACGAGCAGTACTTC. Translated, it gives CASSQVAGGPYEQYF.

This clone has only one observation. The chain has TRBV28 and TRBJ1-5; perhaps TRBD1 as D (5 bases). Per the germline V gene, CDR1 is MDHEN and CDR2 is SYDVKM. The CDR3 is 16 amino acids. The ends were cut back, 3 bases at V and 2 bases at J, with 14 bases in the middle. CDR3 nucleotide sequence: TGTGCCAGCAGTTTCGGGGGTCGGCGGGGCAATCAGCCCCAGCATTTT. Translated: CASSFGGRRGNQPQHF.

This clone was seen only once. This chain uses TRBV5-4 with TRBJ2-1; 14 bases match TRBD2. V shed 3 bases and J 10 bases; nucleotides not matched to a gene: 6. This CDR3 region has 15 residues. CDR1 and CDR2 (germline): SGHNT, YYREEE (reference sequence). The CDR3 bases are TGTGCCAGCAGCTCGGGACTAGCGGGAGATGCAGAGCAGTTCTTC. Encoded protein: CASSSGLAGDAEQFF. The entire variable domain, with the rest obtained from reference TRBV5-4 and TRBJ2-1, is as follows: ETGVTQSPTHLIKTRGQQVTLRCSSQSGHNTVSWYQQALGQGPQFIFQYYREEENGRGNFPPRFSGLQFPNYSSELNVNALELDDSALYLCASSSGLAGDAEQFFGPGTRLTVL.

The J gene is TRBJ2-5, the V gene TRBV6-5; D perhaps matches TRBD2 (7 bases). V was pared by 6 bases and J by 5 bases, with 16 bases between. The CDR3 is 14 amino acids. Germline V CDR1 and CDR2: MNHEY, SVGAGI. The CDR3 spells CASRDGLGGETQYF. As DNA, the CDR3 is TGTGCCAGCAGAGACGGACTAGGGGGGGAGACCCAGTACTTC.

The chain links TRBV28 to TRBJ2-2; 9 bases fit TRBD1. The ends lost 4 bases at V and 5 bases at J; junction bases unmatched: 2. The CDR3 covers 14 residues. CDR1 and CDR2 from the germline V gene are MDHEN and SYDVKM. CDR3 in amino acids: CASSYRGRTGELFF. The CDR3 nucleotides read TGTGCCAGCAGTTACAGGGGGCGGACCGGGGAGCTGTTTTTT. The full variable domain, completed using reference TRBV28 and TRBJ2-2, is DVKVTQSSRYLVKRTGEKVFLECVQDMDHENMFWYRQDPGLGLRLIYFSYDVKMKEKGDIPEGYSVSREKKERFSLILESASTNQTSMYLCASSYRGRTGELFFGEGSRLTVL.

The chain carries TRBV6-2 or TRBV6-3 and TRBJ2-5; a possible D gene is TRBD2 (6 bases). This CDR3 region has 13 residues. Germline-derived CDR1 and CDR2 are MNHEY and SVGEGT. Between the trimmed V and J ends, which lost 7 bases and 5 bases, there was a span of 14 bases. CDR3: CASNPGDRETQYF. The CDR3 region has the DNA TGTGCCAGCAACCCGGGAGACCGGGAGACCCAGTACTTC.